This T cell receptor beta chain was captured by sequencing in a study of T cell responses to AZD1222 COVID-19 vaccine. Broader study findings: The study found Spike-specific TCR breadth and depth rose after two AZD1222 doses. Baseline antibody screening turned up just a handful of seropositive AZD1222 recipients.

Libraries were prepared by immunoSEQ multiplex PCR; TCRdb keeps only in-frame clonotypes and omits some of them. The sample has 110,000 to 150,000 clones; 80% to 90% are singletons. Comment on this clone: Its antigen is undetermined.

There are 15 residues in the CDR3. The junction had 8 bases not matched to a gene; V was cut back by 2 bases and J by 4 bases. Germline CDR1 is SGHTS and CDR2 is YDEGEE. This receptor was obtained from an adult in good health. The starting material was peripheral blood, obtained on day 0 of AZD1222 vaccination. V gene TRBV5-8 combines with J gene TRBJ1-1; TRBD1 matches at 7 bases. The CDR3 sequence: CASSFDRAGGTEAFF. The CDR3 DNA reads as TGTGCCAGCAGCTTTGACAGGGCTGGTGGCACTGAAGCTTTCTTT.